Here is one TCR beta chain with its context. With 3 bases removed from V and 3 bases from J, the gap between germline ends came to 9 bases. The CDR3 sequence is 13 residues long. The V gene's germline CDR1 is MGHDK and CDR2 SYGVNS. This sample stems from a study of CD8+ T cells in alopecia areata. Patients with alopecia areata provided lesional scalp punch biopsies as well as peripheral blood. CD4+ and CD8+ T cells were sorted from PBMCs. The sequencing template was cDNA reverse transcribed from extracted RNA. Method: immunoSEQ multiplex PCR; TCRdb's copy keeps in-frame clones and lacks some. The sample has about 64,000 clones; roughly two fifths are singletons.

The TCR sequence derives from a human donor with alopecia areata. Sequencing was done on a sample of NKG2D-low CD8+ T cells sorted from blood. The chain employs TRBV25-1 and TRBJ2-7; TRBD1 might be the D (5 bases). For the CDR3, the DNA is TGTGCCAGCAGTGATCTCAGGGTCTACGAGCAGTACTTC. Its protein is CASSDLRVYEQYF.